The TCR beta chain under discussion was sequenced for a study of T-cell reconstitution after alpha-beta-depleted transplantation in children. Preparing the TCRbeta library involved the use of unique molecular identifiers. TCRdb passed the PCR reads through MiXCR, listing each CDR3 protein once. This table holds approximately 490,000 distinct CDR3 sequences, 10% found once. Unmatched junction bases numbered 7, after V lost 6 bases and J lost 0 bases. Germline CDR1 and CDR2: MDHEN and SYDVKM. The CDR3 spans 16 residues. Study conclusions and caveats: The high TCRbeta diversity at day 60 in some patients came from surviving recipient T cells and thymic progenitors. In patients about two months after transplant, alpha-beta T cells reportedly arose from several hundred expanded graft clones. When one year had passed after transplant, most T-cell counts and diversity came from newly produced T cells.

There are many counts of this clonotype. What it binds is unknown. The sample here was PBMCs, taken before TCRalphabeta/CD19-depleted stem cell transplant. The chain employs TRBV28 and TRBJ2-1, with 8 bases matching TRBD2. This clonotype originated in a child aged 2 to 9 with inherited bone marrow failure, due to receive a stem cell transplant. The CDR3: CASSLLAGSSYNEQFF. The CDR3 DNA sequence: TGTGCCAGCAGCCTCTTAGCGGGGAGCTCCTACAATGAGCAGTTCTTC.